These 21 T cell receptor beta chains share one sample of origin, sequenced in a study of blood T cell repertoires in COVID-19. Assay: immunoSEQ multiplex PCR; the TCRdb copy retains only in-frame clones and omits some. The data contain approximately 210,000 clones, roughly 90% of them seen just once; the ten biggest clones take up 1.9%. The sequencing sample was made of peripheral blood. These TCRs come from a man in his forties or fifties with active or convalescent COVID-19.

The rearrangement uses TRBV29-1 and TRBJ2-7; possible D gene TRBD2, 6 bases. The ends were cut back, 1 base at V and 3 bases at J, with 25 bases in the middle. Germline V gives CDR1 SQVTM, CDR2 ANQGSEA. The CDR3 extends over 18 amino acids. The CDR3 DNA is TGCAGCGTTGAAGTGATGTCGTCGGGGGTCTCTACTTTCTACGAGCAGTACTTC. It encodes CSVEVMSSGVSTFYEQYF.

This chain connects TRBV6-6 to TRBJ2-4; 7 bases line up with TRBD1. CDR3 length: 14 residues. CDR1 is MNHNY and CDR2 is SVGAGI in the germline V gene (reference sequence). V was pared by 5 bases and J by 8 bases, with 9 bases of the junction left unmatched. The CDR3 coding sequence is TGTGCCAGCAGTCAACCGACAGGGCAGGACATTCAGTACTTC. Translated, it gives CASSQPTGQDIQYF.

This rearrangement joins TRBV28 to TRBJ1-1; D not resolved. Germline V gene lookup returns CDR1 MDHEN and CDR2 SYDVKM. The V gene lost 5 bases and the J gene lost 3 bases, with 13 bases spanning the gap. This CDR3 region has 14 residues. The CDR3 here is CASSAGMRDTEAFF. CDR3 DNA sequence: TGTGCCAGCAGTGCCGGGATGAGGGACACTGAAGCTTTCTTT.

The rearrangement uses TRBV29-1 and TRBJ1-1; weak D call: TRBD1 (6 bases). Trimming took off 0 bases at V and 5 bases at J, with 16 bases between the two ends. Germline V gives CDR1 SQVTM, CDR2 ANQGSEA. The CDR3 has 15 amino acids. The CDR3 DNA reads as TGCAGCGTTGAAGAGCGGGGGGCTTGGGATACTGAAGCTTTCTTT. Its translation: CSVEERGAWDTEAFF.

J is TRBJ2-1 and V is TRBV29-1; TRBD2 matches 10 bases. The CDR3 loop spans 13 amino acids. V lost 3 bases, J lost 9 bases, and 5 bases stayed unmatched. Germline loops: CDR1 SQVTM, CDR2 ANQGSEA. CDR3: CSVDTGTSAEQFF. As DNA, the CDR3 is TGCAGCGTTGACACCGGGACTAGCGCTGAGCAGTTCTTC.

The CDR3 spells CASSLRGLTEAFF. CDR3 nucleotides: TGTGCCAGCAGTTTAAGGGGGCTAACTGAAGCTTTCTTT. The genes are TRBV27 and TRBJ1-1; 7 nucleotides match TRBD1. V was clipped by 2 bases and J by 5 bases; unmatched bases: 2. Germline loops: CDR1 MNHEY, CDR2 SMNVEV (reference sequence). The CDR3 totals 13 residues.

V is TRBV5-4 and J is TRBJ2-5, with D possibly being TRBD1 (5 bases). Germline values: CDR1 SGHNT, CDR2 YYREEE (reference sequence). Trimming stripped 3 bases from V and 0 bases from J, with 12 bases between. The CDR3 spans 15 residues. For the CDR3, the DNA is TGTGCCAGCAGCTCACCGATGACAGACCAAGAGACCCAGTACTTC. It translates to CASSSPMTDQETQYF.

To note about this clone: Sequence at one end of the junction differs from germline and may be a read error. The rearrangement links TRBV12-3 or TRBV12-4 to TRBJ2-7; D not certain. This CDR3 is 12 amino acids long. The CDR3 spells CASSDQTLRAVF. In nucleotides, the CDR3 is TGTGCCAGCAGTGACCAAACACTACGAGCAGTGTTT.

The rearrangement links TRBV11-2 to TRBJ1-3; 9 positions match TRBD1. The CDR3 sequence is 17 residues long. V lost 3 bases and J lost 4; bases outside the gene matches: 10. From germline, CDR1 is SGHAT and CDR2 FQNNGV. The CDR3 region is CASSFLPGTGLGNTIYF. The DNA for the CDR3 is TGTGCCAGCAGCTTCCTCCCGGGGACAGGGCTCGGAAACACCATATATTTT.

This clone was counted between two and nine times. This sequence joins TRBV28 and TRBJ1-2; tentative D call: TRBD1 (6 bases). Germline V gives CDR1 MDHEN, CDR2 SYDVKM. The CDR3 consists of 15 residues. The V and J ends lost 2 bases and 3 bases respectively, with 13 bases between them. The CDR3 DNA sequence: TGTGCCAGCAGTTTAGGGGGGGGCCTCTACTATGGCTACACCTTC. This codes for CASSLGGGLYYGYTF.

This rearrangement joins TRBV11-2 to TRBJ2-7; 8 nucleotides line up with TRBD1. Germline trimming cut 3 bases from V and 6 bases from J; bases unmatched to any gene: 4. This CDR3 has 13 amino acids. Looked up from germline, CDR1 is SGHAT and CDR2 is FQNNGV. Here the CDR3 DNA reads TGTGCCAGCAGCTTCCAGGGGGCGCGCGAGCAGTACTTC. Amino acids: CASSFQGAREQYF.

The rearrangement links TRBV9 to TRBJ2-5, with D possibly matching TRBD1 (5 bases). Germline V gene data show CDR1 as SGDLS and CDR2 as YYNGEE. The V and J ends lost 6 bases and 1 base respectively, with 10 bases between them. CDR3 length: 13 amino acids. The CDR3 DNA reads TGTGCCAGCAATACAGACAGCCAAGAGACCCAGTACTTC. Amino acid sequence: CASNTDSQETQYF.

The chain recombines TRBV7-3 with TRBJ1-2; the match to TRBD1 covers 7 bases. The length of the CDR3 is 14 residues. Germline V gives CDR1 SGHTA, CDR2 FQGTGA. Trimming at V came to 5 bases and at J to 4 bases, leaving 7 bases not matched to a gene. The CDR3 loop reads CASSPNRGVYGYTF. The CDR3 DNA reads TGTGCCAGCAGCCCTAACAGGGGAGTCTATGGCTACACCTTC.

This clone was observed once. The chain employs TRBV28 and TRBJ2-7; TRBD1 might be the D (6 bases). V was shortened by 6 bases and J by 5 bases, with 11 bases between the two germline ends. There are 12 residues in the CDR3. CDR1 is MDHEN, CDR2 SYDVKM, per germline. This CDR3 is CASSLQGHEQYF. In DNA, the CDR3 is TGTGCCAGCAGCCTACAGGGTCACGAGCAGTACTTC.

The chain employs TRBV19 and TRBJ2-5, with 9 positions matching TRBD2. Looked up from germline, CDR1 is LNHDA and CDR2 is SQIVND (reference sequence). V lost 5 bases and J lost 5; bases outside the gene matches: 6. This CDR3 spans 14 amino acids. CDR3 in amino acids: CASSSYSGSETQYF. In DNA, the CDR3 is TGTGCCAGTAGTTCCTATAGCGGGAGCGAGACCCAGTACTTC.

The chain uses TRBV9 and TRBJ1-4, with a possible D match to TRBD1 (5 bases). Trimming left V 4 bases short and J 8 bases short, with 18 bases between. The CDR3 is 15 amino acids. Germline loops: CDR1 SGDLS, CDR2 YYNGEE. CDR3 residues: CASSPYGRGNEKLFF. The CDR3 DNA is TGTGCCAGCAGCCCGTATGGGAGGGGCAACGAAAAACTGTTTTTT.

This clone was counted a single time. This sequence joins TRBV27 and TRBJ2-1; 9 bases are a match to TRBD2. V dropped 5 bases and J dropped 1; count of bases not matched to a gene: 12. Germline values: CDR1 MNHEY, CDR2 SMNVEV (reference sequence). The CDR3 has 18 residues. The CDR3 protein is CASSPLQGSGRSYNEQFF. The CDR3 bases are TGTGCCAGCAGTCCCTTACAGGGAAGCGGGAGGTCCTACAATGAGCAGTTCTTC.

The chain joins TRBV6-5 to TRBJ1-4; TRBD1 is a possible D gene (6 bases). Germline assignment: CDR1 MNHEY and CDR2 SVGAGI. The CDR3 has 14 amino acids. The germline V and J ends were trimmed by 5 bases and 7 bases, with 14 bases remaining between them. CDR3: CASSRTDYGEKLFF. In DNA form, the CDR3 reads TGTGCCAGCAGTAGGACAGACTACGGTGAAAAACTGTTTTTT.

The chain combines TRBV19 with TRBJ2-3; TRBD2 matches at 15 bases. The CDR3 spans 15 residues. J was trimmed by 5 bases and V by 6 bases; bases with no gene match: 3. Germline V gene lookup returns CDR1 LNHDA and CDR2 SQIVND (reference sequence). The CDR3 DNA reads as TGTGCCAGTAGCTGGACTAGCGGGGGGGAAGATACGCAGTATTTT. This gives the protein CASSWTSGGEDTQYF.

CDR3 loop: CASSDSPGLYYEQYF. The CDR3 DNA sequence: TGTGCCAGCAGTGATTCACCGGGACTTTACTACGAGCAGTACTTC. This chain uses TRBV25-1 with TRBJ2-7, with D possibly TRBD2 on 6 matching bases. The germline V gene encodes CDR1 MGHDK and CDR2 SYGVNS. Trimming took 3 bases from V and 3 from J, leaving 15 bases between them. The CDR3 extends over 15 amino acids.

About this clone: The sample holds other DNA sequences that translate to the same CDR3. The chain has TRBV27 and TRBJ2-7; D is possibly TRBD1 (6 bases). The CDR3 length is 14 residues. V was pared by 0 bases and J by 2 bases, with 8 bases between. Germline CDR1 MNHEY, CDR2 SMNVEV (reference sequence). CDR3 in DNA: TGTGCCAGCAGTTTATCCCAGGGGACCTACGAGCAGTACTTC. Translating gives CASSLSQGTYEQYF.